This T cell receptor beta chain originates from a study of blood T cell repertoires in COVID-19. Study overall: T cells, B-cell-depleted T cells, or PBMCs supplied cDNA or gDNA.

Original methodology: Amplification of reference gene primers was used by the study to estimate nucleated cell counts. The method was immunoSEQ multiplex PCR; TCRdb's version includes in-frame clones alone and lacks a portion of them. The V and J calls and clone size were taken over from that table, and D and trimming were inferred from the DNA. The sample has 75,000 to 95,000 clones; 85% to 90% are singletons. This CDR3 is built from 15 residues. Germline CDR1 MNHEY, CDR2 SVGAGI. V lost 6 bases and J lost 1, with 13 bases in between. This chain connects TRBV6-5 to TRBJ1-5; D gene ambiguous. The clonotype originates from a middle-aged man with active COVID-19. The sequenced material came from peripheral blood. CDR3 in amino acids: CASREGAGSNQPQHF. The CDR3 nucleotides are TGTGCCAGCAGAGAGGGTGCGGGGAGCAATCAGCCCCAGCATTTT.